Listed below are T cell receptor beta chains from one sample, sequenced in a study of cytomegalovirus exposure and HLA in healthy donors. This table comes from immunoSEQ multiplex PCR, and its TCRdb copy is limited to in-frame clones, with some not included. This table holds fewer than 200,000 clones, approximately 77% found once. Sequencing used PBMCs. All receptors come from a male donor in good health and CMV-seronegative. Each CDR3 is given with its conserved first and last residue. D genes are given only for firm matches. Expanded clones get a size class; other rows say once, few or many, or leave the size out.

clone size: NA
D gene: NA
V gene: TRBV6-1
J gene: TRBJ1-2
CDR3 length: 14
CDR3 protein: CASSERGGSYGYTF
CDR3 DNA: TGTGCCAGCAGTGAAAGGGGGGGGAGCTATGGCTACACCTTC

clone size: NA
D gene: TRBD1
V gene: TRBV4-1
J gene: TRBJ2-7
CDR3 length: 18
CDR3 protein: CASSQSLGAGTGIHEQYF
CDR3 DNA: TGCGCCAGCAGCCAAAGCCTGGGGGCTGGGACAGGGATCCACGAGCAGTACTTC

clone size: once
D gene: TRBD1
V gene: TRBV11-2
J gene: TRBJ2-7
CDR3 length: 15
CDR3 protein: CASSLQTGGGYEQYF
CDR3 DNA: TGTGCCAGCAGCTTACAGACAGGGGGCGGGTACGAGCAGTACTTC

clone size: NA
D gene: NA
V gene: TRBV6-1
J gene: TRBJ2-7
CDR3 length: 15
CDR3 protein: CASSEAFGWRYEQYF
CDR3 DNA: TGTGCCAGCAGTGAAGCGTTTGGGTGGAGGTACGAGCAGTACTTC

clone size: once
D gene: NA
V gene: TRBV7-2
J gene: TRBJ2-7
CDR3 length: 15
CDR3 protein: CASSLVASGSYEQYF
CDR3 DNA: TGTGCCAGCAGCTTAGTAGCCAGCGGCTCCTACGAGCAGTACTTC

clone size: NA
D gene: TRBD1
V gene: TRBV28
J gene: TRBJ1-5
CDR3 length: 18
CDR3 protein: CASSLGGGGQVTDQPQHF
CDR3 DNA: TGTGCCAGCAGTTTAGGCGGTGGGGGACAGGTGACTGATCAGCCCCAGCATTTT

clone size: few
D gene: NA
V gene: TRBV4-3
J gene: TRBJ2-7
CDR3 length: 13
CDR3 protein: CASRLGLMLEQYF
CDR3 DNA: TGCGCCAGCAGGCTGGGACTGATGCTCGAGCAGTACTTC

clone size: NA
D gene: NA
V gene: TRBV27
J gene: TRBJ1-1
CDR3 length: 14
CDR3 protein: CASSPRGRNTEAFF
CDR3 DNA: TGTGCCAGCAGTCCCAGGGGTCGAAACACTGAAGCTTTCTTT

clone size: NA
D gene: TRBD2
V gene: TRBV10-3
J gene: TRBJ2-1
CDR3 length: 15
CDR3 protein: CAISESSGSYNEQFF
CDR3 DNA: TGTGCCATCAGTGAGTCGAGCGGGAGCTACAATGAGCAGTTCTTC

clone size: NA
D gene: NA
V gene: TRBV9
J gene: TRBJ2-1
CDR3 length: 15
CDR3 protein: CASSPVQGSYNEQFF
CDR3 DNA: TGTGCCAGCAGCCCCGTGCAGGGGTCCTACAATGAGCAGTTCTTC

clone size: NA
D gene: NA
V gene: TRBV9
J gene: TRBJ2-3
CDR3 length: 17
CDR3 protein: CASSARRGQWGTDTQYF
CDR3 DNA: TGTGCCAGCAGCGCAAGGCGGGGGCAGTGGGGCACAGATACGCAGTATTTT